This TCR beta chain stems from a study of glioma-infiltrating T cells. The iRepertoire nested amplicon-rescue multiplex PCR amplified TCR alpha and beta CDR3s from RNA. Input was roughly 85-450 ng of tissue mRNA or PBMC total RNA. Via MiXCR, TCRdb re-called the multiplex PCR reads, giving one row per CDR3 protein. In the table there are some 190,000 distinct CDR3 sequences, around 32% of which are singletons. Germline values: CDR1 LNHDA, CDR2 SQIVND (reference sequence). V shed 6 bases and J 2 bases; nucleotides not matched to a gene: 2. The CDR3 loop spans 13 amino acids. The rearrangement uses TRBV19 and TRBJ2-5; TRBD1 agrees at 8 bases. Sequenced: glioma tissue, nonneoplastic brain tissue, or PBMCs (not recorded which). The sequence was obtained from a human donor with low-grade glioma or glioblastoma, undergoing nonglioma brain surgery, or in good health (not recorded which). The CDR3 DNA reads as TGTGCCAGTAGCAGGGGGCGGCAAGAGACCCAGTACTTC. Translation: CASSRGRQETQYF. Complete variable domain (other parts from reference TRBV19 and TRBJ2-5): DGGITQSPKYLFRKEGQNVTLSCEQNLNHDAMYWYRQDPGQGLRLIYYSQIVNDFQKGDIAEGYSVSREKKESFPLTVTSAQKNPTAFYLCASSRGRQETQYFGPGTRLLVL.